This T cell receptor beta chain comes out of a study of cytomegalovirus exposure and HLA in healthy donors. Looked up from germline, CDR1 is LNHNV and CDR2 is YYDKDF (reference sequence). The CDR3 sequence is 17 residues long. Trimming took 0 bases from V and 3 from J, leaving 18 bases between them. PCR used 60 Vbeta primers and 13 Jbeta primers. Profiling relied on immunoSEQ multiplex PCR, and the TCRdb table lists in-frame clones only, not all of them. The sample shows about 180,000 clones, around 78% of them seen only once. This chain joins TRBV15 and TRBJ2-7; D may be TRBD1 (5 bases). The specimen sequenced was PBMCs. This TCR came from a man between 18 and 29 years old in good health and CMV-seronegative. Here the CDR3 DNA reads TGTGCCACCAGCAGAGATTTTGGGTCGAGTAGGGGCTACGAGCAGTACTTC. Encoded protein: CATSRDFGSSRGYEQYF.